A selection of T cell receptor beta chains follows, all from one sample in a study of beta chain features in type 1 diabetes. Some clones are missing from TCRdb's copy, which holds only in-frame ones; the method was immunoSEQ multiplex PCR. The sample comprises fewer than 400,000 clones, roughly 8% of which are singletons, and around 0.45% rests with the top ten. Sequencing was performed on central memory CD4+ T cells from blood. The receptors originated from a woman under 30 in good health. Each CDR3 is given with its conserved first and last residue. D genes are given only for firm matches. Expanded clones are given a class, and other clones once, few, many or no size at all.

j_gene: TRBJ2-3; v_gene: TRBV5-6; d_gene: -; abundance: few; CDR3nt: TGTGCCAGCAGCTTGGTCGGCGGGGGCCTCACAGATACGCAGTATTTT; CDR3aa: CASSLVGGGLTDTQYF
j_gene: TRBJ2-1; v_gene: TRBV6-6; d_gene: -; abundance: few; CDR3nt: TGTGCCAGCAGTTACGCATCTAAGCGGGATGAGCAGTTCTTC; CDR3aa: CASSYASKRDEQFF
j_gene: TRBJ2-7; v_gene: TRBV10-3; d_gene: -; abundance: -; CDR3nt: TGTGCCATCAGAGAAACAGGTACCGAGCAGTACTTC; CDR3aa: CAIRETGTEQYF
j_gene: TRBJ2-3; v_gene: TRBV9; d_gene: TRBD2; abundance: -; CDR3nt: TGTGCCAGCAGCGTAGAGGGCGGCACTAGCGGGGGGATCCGCACAGATACGCAGTATTTT; CDR3aa: CASSVEGGTSGGIRTDTQYF
j_gene: TRBJ2-7; v_gene: TRBV4-2; d_gene: TRBD2; abundance: -; CDR3nt: TGTGCCAGCAGCCCGGAACCGGGACTAACCCTATACGAGCAGTACTTC; CDR3aa: CASSPEPGLTLYEQYF
j_gene: TRBJ2-3; v_gene: TRBV7-6; d_gene: TRBD2; abundance: few; CDR3nt: TGTGCCAGCAGCGCAGGGAGCGGGGGAAATACGCAGTATTTT; CDR3aa: CASSAGSGGNTQYF
j_gene: TRBJ2-7; v_gene: TRBV5-1; d_gene: TRBD2; abundance: few; CDR3nt: TGCGCCAGCAGCTTGGGTGTCCCCTCTTGGGAGGGCGAGCAGTACTTC; CDR3aa: CASSLGVPSWEGEQYF
j_gene: TRBJ2-1; v_gene: TRBV5-1; d_gene: TRBD2; abundance: few; CDR3nt: TGCGCCAGCAGCTCCTTGGCGGGAGGGAGCAATGAGCAGTTCTTC; CDR3aa: CASSSLAGGSNEQFF
j_gene: TRBJ2-1; v_gene: TRBV7-3; d_gene: TRBD1; abundance: few; CDR3nt: TGTGCCAGCAGCTTAGCCACAACAGGGGTTCTGTTCTTC; CDR3aa: CASSLATTGVLFF
j_gene: TRBJ2-1; v_gene: TRBV14; d_gene: -; abundance: few; CDR3nt: TGTGCCAGCAGGCCGGGGGGCGGAAAAGGCTATACAAATGAGCAGTTCTTC; CDR3aa: CASRPGGGKGYTNEQFF
j_gene: TRBJ2-1; v_gene: TRBV18; d_gene: TRBD1; abundance: few; CDR3nt: TGTGCCAGCTCACCACGGACAGGGAATGAGCAGTTCTTC; CDR3aa: CASSPRTGNEQFF
j_gene: TRBJ2-5; v_gene: TRBV7-3; d_gene: -; abundance: -; CDR3nt: TGTGCCAGCAGCTTACAACCCGAAGGGACCCAGTACTTC; CDR3aa: CASSLQPEGTQYF
j_gene: TRBJ2-5; v_gene: TRBV25-1; d_gene: -; abundance: -; CDR3nt: TGTGCCAGCAGTAAGGTAGCAGTACACGAAGAGACCCAGTACTTC; CDR3aa: CASSKVAVHEETQYF
j_gene: TRBJ2-5; v_gene: TRBV9; d_gene: -; abundance: few; CDR3nt: TGTGCCAGCAGCAAGACGGACCAAGAGACCCAGTACTTC; CDR3aa: CASSKTDQETQYF
j_gene: TRBJ1-1; v_gene: TRBV28; d_gene: -; abundance: few; CDR3nt: TGTGCCAGCAGTTTATATCGGGTGAACACTGAAGCTTTCTTT; CDR3aa: CASSLYRVNTEAFF
j_gene: TRBJ2-2; v_gene: TRBV7-9; d_gene: -; abundance: -; CDR3nt: TGTGCCAGCAGCAACCTTGCGGGACTGACACTCACCGGGGAGCTGTTTTTT; CDR3aa: CASSNLAGLTLTGELFF
j_gene: TRBJ2-4; v_gene: TRBV18; d_gene: -; abundance: -; CDR3nt: TGTGCCAGCTCACCACCGAACAGGGATCAAAACATTCAGTACTTC; CDR3aa: CASSPPNRDQNIQYF
j_gene: TRBJ2-3; v_gene: TRBV5-1; d_gene: -; abundance: -; CDR3nt: TGCGCCAGCAGCTCGAACGTTCAGGGTGGGGGCACAGATACGCAGTATTTT; CDR3aa: CASSSNVQGGGTDTQYF
j_gene: TRBJ2-5; v_gene: TRBV6-6; d_gene: TRBD2; abundance: -; CDR3nt: TGTGCCAGCGGGACTAGCGGCACCCAAGAGACCCAGTACTTC; CDR3aa: CASGTSGTQETQYF
j_gene: TRBJ1-5; v_gene: TRBV7-8; d_gene: -; abundance: -; CDR3nt: TGTGCCAGCAGCGTGGGACCCGTCACTAGCAATCAGCCCCAGCATTTT; CDR3aa: CASSVGPVTSNQPQHF
j_gene: TRBJ2-7; v_gene: TRBV10-3; d_gene: TRBD2; abundance: few; CDR3nt: TGTGCCATCAGTGGGAGTCCAACACCGACTAGCAGCGAGCAGTACTTC; CDR3aa: CAISGSPTPTSSEQYF
j_gene: TRBJ2-5; v_gene: TRBV7-3; d_gene: TRBD2; abundance: few; CDR3nt: TGTGCCAGCAGCTCGATGGGGGGGAAACAAGAGACCCAGTACTTC; CDR3aa: CASSSMGGKQETQYF
j_gene: TRBJ2-3; v_gene: TRBV27; d_gene: -; abundance: -; CDR3nt: TGTGCCAGCAGTCCAAGTAGGCTCACAGATACGCAGTATTTT; CDR3aa: CASSPSRLTDTQYF
j_gene: TRBJ2-3; v_gene: TRBV6-1; d_gene: -; abundance: -; CDR3nt: TGTGCCAGCAGTGTCTCCCGGGAGTCCACAGATACGCAGTATTTT; CDR3aa: CASSVSRESTDTQYF
j_gene: TRBJ2-1; v_gene: TRBV9; d_gene: TRBD2; abundance: -; CDR3nt: TGTGCCAGCAGCCTCCAGACTAGCGGGATCCAGTTCTTC; CDR3aa: CASSLQTSGIQFF
j_gene: TRBJ1-1; v_gene: TRBV29-1; d_gene: -; abundance: -; CDR3nt: TGCAGCGCTGCCATGAACACTGAAGCTTTCTTT; CDR3aa: CSAAMNTEAFF